A single sample gave rise to the 3 T cell receptor beta chains below, sequenced in a study of CD8 T cells in Susac syndrome. The authors reverse transcribed about 0.5 to 1 ug RNA with random hexamers. TCRdb re-called the immunoSEQ multiplex PCR reads through MiXCR, storing one row per CDR3 protein. The sample includes about 140,000 distinct CDR3 sequences, approximately 95% of them seen just once. Input material: CD8+ T cells from PBMCs. The receptors stem from a human donor in good health.

The V gene is TRBV11-2, the J gene TRBJ2-1; 10 nucleotides match TRBD2. V shed 5 bases and J 2 bases; nucleotides not matched to a gene: 6. CDR1 and CDR2 (germline): SGHAT, FQNNGV. The length of the CDR3 is 16 residues. The CDR3 spells CASSPRTSGAYNEQFF. The CDR3 nucleotides read TGTGCCAGCAGCCCACGGACTAGCGGAGCCTACAATGAGCAGTTCTTC.

V gene TRBV6-2 or TRBV6-3 combines with J gene TRBJ2-1; D assignment may be TRBD1 or TRBD2 (5 bases each). The CDR3 spans 14 residues. Looked up from germline, CDR1 is MNHEY and CDR2 is SVGEGT. Trimming removed 6 bases from V and 10 bases from J, with 19 bases in between. The DNA for the CDR3 is TGTGCCAGCAGCCGTACCCTAGGACGGGACGAGCAGTTCTTC. Its protein is CASSRTLGRDEQFF.

The chain's CDR3 is CASSFSGLNNEQFF. In nucleotides, the CDR3 is TGTGCCAGCAGTTTCTCAGGGTTAAACAATGAGCAGTTCTTC. The chain couples TRBV28 to TRBJ2-1; D might be TRBD1 (5 bases). Deletions cut 3 bases from V and 5 bases from J, with 11 bases between. This CDR3 contains 14 residues. In germline, CDR1 is MDHEN, CDR2 SYDVKM.